This T cell receptor (beta chain) is drawn from a study of CXCR4 blockade with PD-1 therapy in pancreatic cancer. Data came from immunoSEQ multiplex PCR; TCRdb stores just in-frame clones and leaves some out. The sample holds about 2,600 clones, about 44% seen once. CDR1 is SGHNT, CDR2 YENEEA, per germline. V was cut by 3 bases and J by 0 bases, with 8 bases left in between. The length of the CDR3 is 15 residues. Sequences were obtained from tumor tissue. V gene TRBV11-3 combines with J gene TRBJ2-2; D uncertain. The clonotype was recovered from a human donor with pancreatic ductal adenocarcinoma. The DNA of the CDR3 is TGTGCCAGCAGCTTCAATTTCGCGAACACCGGGGAGCTGTTTTTT. It specifies CASSFNFANTGELFF.